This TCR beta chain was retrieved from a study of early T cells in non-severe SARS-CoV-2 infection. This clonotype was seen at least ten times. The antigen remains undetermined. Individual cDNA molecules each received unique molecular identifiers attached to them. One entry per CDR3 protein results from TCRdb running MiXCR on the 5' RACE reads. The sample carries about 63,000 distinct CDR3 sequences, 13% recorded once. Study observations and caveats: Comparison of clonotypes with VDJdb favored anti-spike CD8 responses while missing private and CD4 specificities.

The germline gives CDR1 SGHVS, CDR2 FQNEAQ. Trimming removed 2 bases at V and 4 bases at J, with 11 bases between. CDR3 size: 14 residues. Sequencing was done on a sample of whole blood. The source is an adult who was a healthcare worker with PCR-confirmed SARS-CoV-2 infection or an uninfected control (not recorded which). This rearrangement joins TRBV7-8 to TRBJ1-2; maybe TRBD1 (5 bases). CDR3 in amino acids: CASSLTGPLYGYTF. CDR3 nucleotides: TGTGCCAGCAGCTTAACAGGACCCCTCTATGGCTACACCTTC.